This T cell receptor (beta chain) derives from a study of shared clonotypes between healthy human individuals. TCRdb's table, derived via immunoSEQ multiplex PCR, lists solely in-frame clones and lacks some. The table records about 520,000 clones, roughly 80% of them present only once. Remarks on this clone: This likely stems from a read error, as it lies one base from a far larger clone. The same CDR3 arises from other DNA sequences in this sample as well.

Germline V CDR1 and CDR2: MNHEY, SVGAGI. CDR3 size: 13 residues. The specimen was PBMCs. This chain links TRBV6-5 with TRBJ1-4; 8 positions agree with TRBD1. This receptor was identified in a woman aged 40 to 55 in good health. Some clones in this sample may be carry-over from other donors' samples. The CDR3 coding sequence is TGCGCCAGCAGACAGGGGAATCGGGAAAAACTGTTTTTT. Translated, it gives CASRQGNREKLFF.